This TCR beta chain emerged from a study of T cells in narcolepsy. The repertoire was sequenced with immunoSEQ multiplex PCR; TCRdb's copy has only in-frame clones and lacks some. The sample has about 34,000 clones, around 80% seen once; the top ten hold around 1.3%. This TCR was recovered from a human donor with narcolepsy. The material sequenced was CD45RA- memory CD4+ T cells from PBMCs.

CDR3 sequence: CASSPTVYRGRRNEQFF. Here the CDR3 DNA reads TGTGCCAGTAGTCCAACTGTATACAGGGGGCGGCGGAATGAGCAGTTCTTC. The gene calls are TRBV19 and TRBJ2-1, with 9 bases fitting TRBD1. The V segment lost 5 bases and the J segment 7 bases; nucleotides outside the gene matches: 15. Germline CDR1 LNHDA, CDR2 SQIVND (reference sequence). The CDR3 is 17 amino acids.